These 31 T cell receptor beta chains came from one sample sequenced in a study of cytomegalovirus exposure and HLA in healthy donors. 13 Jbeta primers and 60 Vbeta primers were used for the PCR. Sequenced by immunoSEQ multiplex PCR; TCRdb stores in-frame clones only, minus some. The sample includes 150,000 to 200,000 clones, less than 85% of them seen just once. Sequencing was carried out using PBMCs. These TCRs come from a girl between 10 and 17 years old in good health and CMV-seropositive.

DNA for the CDR3: TGTGCCAGCAGCTTGTTGGGGGGGCGGTACAATGAGCAGTTCTTC. It yields the protein CASSLLGGRYNEQFF. The gene calls are TRBV5-6 and TRBJ2-1; D is possibly TRBD2 (7 bases). The CDR3 has 15 residues. Per germline, CDR1 SGHDT and CDR2 YYEEEE. V lost 1 base and J lost 4, with 12 bases in between.

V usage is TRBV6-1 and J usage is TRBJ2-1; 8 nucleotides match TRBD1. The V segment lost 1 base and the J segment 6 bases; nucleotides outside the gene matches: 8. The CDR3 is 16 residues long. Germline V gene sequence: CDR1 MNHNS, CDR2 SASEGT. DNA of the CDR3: TGTGCCAGCAGTGAAGGAGGTGGAGGACAGGGCAATGAGCAGTTCTTC. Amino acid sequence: CASSEGGGGQGNEQFF.

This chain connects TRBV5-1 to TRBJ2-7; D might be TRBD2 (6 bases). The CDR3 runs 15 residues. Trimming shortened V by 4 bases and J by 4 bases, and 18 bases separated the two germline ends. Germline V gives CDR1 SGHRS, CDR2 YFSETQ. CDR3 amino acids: CASSEEGGLAYEQYF. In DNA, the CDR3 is TGCGCCAGCAGCGAGGAGGGTGGGTTAGCTTACGAGCAGTACTTC.

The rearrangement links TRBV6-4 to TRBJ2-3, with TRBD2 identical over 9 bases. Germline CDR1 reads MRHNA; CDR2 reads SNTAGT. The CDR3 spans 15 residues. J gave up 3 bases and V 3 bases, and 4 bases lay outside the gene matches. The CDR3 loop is CASSDGSGGTDTQYF. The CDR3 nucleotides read TGTGCCAGCAGTGATGGTAGCGGGGGAACAGATACGCAGTATTTT.

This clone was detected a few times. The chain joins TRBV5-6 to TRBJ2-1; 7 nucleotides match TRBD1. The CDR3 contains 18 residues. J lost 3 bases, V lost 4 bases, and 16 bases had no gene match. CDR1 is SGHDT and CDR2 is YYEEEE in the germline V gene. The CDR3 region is CASSTHLPGTEFYNEQFF. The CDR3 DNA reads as TGTGCCAGCAGCACACATTTACCCGGGACAGAGTTCTACAATGAGCAGTTCTTC.

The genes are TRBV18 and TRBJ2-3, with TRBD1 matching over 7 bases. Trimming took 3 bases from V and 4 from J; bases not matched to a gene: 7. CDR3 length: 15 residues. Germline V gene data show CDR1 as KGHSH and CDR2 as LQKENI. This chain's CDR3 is CASSPPGQVADTQYF. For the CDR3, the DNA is TGTGCCAGCTCACCCCCCGGACAGGTCGCAGATACGCAGTATTTT. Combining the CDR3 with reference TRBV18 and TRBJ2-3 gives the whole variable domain NAGVMQNPRHLVRRRGQEARLRCSPMKGHSHVYWYRQLPEEGLKFMVYLQKENIIDESGMPKERFSAEFPKEGPSILRIQQVVRGDSAAYFCASSPPGQVADTQYFGPGTRLTVL.

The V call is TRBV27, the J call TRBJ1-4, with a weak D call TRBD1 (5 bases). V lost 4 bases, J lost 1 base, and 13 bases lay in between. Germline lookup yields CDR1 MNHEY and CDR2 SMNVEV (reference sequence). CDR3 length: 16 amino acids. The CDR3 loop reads CASSSPQRGTNEKLFF. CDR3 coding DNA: TGTGCCAGCAGTTCGCCTCAAAGGGGAACTAATGAAAAACTGTTTTTT.

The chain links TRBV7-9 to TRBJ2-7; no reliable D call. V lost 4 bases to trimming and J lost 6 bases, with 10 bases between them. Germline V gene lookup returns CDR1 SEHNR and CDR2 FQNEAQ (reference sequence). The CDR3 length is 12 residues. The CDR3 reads CASSSMALEQYF. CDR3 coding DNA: TGTGCCAGCAGCTCCATGGCCCTCGAGCAGTACTTC.

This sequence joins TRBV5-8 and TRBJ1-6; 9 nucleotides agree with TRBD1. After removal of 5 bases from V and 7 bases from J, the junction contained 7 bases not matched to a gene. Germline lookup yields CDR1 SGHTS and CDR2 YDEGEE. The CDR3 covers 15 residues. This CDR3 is CASRPGTGRNSPLHF. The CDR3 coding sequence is TGTGCCAGCAGACCCGGGACAGGGAGGAATTCACCCCTCCACTTT.

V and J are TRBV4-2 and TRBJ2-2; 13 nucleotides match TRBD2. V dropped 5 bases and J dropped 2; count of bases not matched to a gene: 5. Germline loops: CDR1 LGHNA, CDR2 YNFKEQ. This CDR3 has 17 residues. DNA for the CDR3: TGTGCCAGCAGCAAGGGACTAGCGGGGTCAAACACCGGGGAGCTGTTTTTT. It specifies CASSKGLAGSNTGELFF.

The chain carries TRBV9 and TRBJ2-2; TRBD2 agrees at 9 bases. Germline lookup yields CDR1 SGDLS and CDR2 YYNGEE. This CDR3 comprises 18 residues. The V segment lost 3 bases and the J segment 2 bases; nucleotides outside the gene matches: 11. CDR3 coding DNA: TGTGCCAGCAGCGCCATGGGACTAGCCCAAAAAAACACCGGGGAGCTGTTTTTT. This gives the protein CASSAMGLAQKNTGELFF.

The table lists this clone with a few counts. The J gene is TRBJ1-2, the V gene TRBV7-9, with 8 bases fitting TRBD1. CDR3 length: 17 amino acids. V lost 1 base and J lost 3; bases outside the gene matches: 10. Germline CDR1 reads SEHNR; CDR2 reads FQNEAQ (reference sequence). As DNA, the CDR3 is TGTGCCAGCAGCTTAGTTGGGGTCAGGGGGCTGGACTATGGCTACACCTTC. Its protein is CASSLVGVRGLDYGYTF. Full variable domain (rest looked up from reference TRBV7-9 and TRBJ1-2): DTGVSQNPRHKITKRGQNVTFRCDPISEHNRLYWYRQTLGQGPEFLTYFQNEAQLEKSRLLSDRFSAERPKGSFSTLEIQRTEQGDSAMYLCASSLVGVRGLDYGYTFGSGTRLTVV.

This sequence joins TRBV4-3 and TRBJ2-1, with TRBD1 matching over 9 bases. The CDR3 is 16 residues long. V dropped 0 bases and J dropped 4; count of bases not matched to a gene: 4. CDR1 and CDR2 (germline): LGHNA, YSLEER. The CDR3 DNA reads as TGCGCCAGCAGCCAAGAAGGAGGGACAGGGTACAATGAGCAGTTCTTC. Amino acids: CASSQEGGTGYNEQFF.

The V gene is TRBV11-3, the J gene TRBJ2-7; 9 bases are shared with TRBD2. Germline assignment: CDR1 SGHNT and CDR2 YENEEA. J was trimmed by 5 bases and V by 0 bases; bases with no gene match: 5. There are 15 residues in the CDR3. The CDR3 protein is CASSLEARGGHEQYF. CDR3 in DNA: TGTGCCAGCAGCTTAGAGGCGCGGGGGGGTCACGAGCAGTACTTC.

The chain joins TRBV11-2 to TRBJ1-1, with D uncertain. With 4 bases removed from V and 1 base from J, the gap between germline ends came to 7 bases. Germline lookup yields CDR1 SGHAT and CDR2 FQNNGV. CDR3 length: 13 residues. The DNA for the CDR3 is TGTGCCAGCAGCTCGCGAGGGAACACTGAAGCTTTCTTT. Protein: CASSSRGNTEAFF.

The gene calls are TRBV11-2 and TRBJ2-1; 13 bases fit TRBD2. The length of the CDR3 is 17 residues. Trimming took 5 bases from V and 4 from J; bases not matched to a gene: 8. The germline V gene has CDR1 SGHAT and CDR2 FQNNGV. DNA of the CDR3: TGTGCCAGCAGCACAACCGTGACTAGCGGGGGGTACAATGAGCAGTTCTTC. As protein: CASSTTVTSGGYNEQFF.

CDR3 in amino acids: CASSQEGRGNYGYTF. The CDR3, as DNA: TGCGCCAGCAGCCAAGAGGGGCGGGGGAACTATGGCTACACCTTC. The chain has TRBV4-1 and TRBJ1-2; D possibly corresponds to TRBD1 (5 bases). Deletions cut 0 bases from V and 2 bases from J, with 10 bases between. Germline CDR1 and CDR2: MGHRA and YSYEKL. CDR3 size: 15 residues.

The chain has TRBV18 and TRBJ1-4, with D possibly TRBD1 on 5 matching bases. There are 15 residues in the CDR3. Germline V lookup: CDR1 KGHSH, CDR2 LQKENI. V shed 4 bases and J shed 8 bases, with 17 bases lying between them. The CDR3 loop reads CASSLMTLRGEKLFF. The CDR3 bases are TGTGCCAGCTCACTGATGACACTCCGGGGGGAAAAACTGTTTTTT.

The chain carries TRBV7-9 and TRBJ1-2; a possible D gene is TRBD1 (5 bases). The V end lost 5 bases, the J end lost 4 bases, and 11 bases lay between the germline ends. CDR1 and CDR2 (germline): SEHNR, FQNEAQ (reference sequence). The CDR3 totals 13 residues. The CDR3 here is CASSPTGVYGYTF. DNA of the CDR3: TGTGCCAGCAGCCCAACAGGCGTCTATGGCTACACCTTC.

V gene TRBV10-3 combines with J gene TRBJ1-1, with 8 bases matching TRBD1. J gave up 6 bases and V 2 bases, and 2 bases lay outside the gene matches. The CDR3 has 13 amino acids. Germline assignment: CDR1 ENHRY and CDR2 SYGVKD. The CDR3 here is CAISEDRGAEAFF. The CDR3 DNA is TGTGCCATCAGTGAGGACAGGGGCGCTGAAGCTTTCTTT.

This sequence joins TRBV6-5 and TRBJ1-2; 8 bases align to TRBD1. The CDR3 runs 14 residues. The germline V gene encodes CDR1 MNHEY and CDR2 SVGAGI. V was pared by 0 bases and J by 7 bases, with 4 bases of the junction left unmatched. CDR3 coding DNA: TGTGCCAGCAGTTACTCGGGGACAGGTGGTGGCTACACCTTC. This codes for CASSYSGTGGGYTF.

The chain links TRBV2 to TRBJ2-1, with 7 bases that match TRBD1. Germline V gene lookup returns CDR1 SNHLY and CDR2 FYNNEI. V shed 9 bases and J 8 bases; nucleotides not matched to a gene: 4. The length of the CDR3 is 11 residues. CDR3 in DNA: TGTGCCAGTTCTACAGGGGATGAGCAGTTCTTC. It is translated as CASSTGDEQFF.

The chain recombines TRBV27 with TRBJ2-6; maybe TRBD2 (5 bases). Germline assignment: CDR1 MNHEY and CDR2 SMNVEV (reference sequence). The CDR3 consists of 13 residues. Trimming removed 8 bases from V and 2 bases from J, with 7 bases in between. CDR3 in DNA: TGTGCCAGCGGACTGACTGGGGCCAACGTCCTGACTTTC. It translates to CASGLTGANVLTF.

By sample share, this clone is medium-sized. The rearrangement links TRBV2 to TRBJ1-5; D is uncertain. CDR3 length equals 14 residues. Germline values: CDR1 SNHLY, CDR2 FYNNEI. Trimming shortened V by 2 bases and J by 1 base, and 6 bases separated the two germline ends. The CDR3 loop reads CASSEWLSNQPQHF. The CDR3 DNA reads TGTGCCAGCAGTGAATGGCTGAGCAATCAGCCCCAGCATTTT.

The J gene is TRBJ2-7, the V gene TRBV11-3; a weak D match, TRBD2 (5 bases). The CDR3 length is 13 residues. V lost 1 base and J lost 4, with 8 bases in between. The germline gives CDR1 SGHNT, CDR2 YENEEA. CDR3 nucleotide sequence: TGTGCCAGCAGCTTAGCGACGGGGTACGAGCAGTACTTC. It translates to CASSLATGYEQYF.

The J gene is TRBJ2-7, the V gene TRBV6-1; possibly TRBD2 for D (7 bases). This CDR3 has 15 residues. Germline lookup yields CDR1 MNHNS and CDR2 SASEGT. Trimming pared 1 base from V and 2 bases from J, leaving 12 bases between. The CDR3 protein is CASSEGLGGPYEQYF. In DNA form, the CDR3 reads TGTGCCAGCAGTGAAGGATTGGGGGGGCCCTACGAGCAGTACTTC.

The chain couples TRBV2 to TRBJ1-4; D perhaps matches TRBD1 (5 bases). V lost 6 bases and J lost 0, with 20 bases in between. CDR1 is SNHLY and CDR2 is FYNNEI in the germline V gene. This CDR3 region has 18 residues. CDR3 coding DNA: TGTGCCAGCAGGAGGGGTTTGGGGGGGGGTGCAACTAATGAAAAACTGTTTTTT. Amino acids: CASRRGLGGGATNEKLFF.

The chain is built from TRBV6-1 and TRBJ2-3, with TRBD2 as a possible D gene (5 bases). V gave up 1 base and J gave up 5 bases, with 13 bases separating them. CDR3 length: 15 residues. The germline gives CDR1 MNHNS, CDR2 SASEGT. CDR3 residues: CASSEEVGSGDTQYF. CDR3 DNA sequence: TGTGCCAGCAGTGAAGAGGTGGGGAGCGGAGATACGCAGTATTTT.

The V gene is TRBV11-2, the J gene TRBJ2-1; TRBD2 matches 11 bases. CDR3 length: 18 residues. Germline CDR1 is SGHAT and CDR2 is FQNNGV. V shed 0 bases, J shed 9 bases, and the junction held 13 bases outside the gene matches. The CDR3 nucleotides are TGTGCCAGCAGCTTAGATTCGATAGCGGGGGGGCCGCAGGTTGAGCAGTTCTTC. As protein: CASSLDSIAGGPQVEQFF.

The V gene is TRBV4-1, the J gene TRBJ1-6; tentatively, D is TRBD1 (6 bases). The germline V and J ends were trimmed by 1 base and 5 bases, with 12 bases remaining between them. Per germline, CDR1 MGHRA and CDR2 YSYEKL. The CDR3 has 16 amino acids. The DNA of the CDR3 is TGCGCCAGCAGCCAAGTCCGGACAGTAGATAATTCACCCCTCCACTTT. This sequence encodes CASSQVRTVDNSPLHF.

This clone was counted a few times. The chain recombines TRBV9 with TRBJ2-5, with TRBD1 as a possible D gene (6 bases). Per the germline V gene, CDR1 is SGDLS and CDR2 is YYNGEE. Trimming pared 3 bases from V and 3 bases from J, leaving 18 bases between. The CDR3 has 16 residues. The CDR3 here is CASSAPPVAGEETQYF. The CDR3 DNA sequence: TGTGCCAGCAGCGCCCCGCCGGTTGCAGGGGAAGAGACCCAGTACTTC.